This T cell receptor beta chain was retrieved from a study of human T cells and chemical hapten exposure. General study results and limits: As patch test score rose, PT1 expanded TCR counts tended to rise as well.

Comment on this clonotype: The antigen is undetermined.

Sample time point: pre-sensitization, week 0. Treatment reported: therapeutic diphenylcyclopropenone sensitization with weekly scalp DPC. Per the germline V gene, CDR1 is DFQATT and CDR2 is SNEGSKA (reference sequence). This CDR3 has 14 amino acids. V lost 3 bases to trimming and J lost 7 bases; unmatched junction nucleotides: 8. MiXCR was run by TCRdb on the RACE reads, yielding one entry per CDR3 protein. The sample has 250,000 or so distinct CDR3 sequences, roughly 8.9% seen once. This TCR derives from a woman in her thirties or forties with alopecia areata. Some clones in this sample may be carry-over from other donors' samples. The sample here was whole blood, taken in connection with sensitization to the hapten diphenylcyclopropenone (DPC). The gene calls are TRBV20-1 and TRBJ2-2; TRBD2 agrees at 7 bases. CDR3 sequence (DNA): TGCAGTGCTAGCGGGGCTAGCGGAGGCGGGGAGCTGTTTTTT. It codes for CSASGASGGGELFF.